Below are 24 T cell receptor beta chains sequenced from a single sample in a study of CD8+CD57+ T cells in acquired aplastic anemia. The TCR beta profiling, which covered VDJ combination and CDR3 sequence, was carried out using genomic DNA as the template. Each CDR3 protein gets one entry after TCRdb re-called the reads with MiXCR. Of some 220,000 distinct CDR3 sequences listed, about 37% are singletons. The material sequenced was sorted CD4+, CD8+, or CD8+CD57+ T cells (not recorded which) from PBMCs. Receptors were obtained from a human donor in good health, serving as a control.

This clonotype was seen only a few times. The rearrangement uses TRBV30 and TRBJ1-5; possible D gene TRBD1, 5 bases. From germline, CDR1 is GTSNPN and CDR2 SVGIG (reference sequence). This CDR3 region has 12 residues. Trimming took off 7 bases at V and 4 bases at J, with 11 bases between the two ends. This CDR3 is CAYFGGNQPQHF. CDR3 DNA sequence: TGTGCCTATTTCGGGGGGAATCAGCCCCAGCATTTT.

This clonotype is a singleton in its sample. Compared with germline, one end of the junction differs, possibly owing to a read error. The chain carries TRBV20-1 and TRBJ1-3; perhaps TRBD1 as D (6 bases). Per the germline V gene, CDR1 is DFQATT and CDR2 is SNEGSKA (reference sequence). This CDR3 contains 14 residues. CDR3 bases: TGCAGTGCTTCGGACAGTACCTCTGGAGACACCATATATTTT. This codes for CSASDSTSGDTIYF.

This chain connects TRBV2 to TRBJ2-5; 9 nucleotides line up with TRBD2. Germline trimming cut 4 bases from V and 4 bases from J; bases unmatched to any gene: 4. CDR3 length: 14 residues. Germline V gene data show CDR1 as SNHLY and CDR2 as FYNNEI. CDR3 nucleotide sequence: TGTGCCAGCAGTGGTGGACTAGCGAGAGAGACCCAGTACTTC. Its protein is CASSGGLARETQYF. The full variable domain, its missing parts supplied by reference TRBV2 and TRBJ2-5, is EPEVTQTPSHQVTQMGQEVILRCVPISNHLYFYWYRQILGQKVEFLVSFYNNEISEKSEIFDDQFSVERPDGSNFTLKIRSTKLEDSAMYFCASSGGLARETQYFGPGTRLLVL.

This sequence joins TRBV19 and TRBJ2-2; the D is unclear. V lost 7 bases to trimming and J lost 0 bases, with 12 bases between them. The CDR3 is 15 residues long. CDR1 is LNHDA, CDR2 SQIVND, per germline (reference sequence). The CDR3 reads CASIMTYANTGELFF. The CDR3, as DNA: TGTGCCAGTATCATGACTTACGCGAACACCGGGGAGCTGTTTTTT.

The chain is built from TRBV29-1 and TRBJ2-7; D gene uncertain. There are 12 residues in the CDR3. The germline V and J ends were trimmed by 8 bases and 4 bases, with 15 bases remaining between them. Germline CDR1 SQVTM, CDR2 ANQGSEA. CDR3 amino acids: CSLGREGYEQYF. The CDR3 DNA sequence: TGCAGCTTAGGACGAGAAGGTTACGAGCAGTACTTC.

Concerning this clonotype itself: This may arise from a read error, as a much more abundant clone is one base away. The chain employs TRBV5-5 and TRBJ2-5; 7 bases align to TRBD2. The CDR3 covers 15 residues. The germline gives CDR1 SGHKS, CDR2 YYEKEE (reference sequence). Here the CDR3 reads CASSYPSGNQETLYF. Here the CDR3 DNA reads TGTGCCAGCAGCTACCCTAGCGGCAACCAAGAGACCCTGTACTTC.

This clonotype has a handful of counts. The CDR3: CATSEPGRINYGYTF. The DNA for the CDR3 is TGTGCCACCAGTGAACCCGGACGGATAAACTATGGCTACACCTTC. The chain links TRBV24-1 to TRBJ1-2; D remains ambiguous. This CDR3 region has 15 residues. The germline V gene has CDR1 KGHDR and CDR2 SFDVKD. Trimming took off 4 bases at V and 2 bases at J, with 13 bases between the two ends.

This clonotype appeared many times. This chain links TRBV20-1 with TRBJ2-2; D possibly corresponds to TRBD2 (5 bases). Germline V gene data show CDR1 as DFQATT and CDR2 as SNEGSKA (reference sequence). V was trimmed by 3 bases and J by 3 bases, leaving 5 bases between them. The CDR3 sequence is 12 residues long. The DNA for the CDR3 is TGCAGTGCTAGGCGGGACACCGGGGAGCTGTTTTTT. This codes for CSARRDTGELFF.

The CDR3 DNA reads as TGTGCCAGCAGCAGGGGACTCGAAGCGGGGACCGGGGAGCTGTTTTTT. Translating it yields CASSRGLEAGTGELFF. V and J are TRBV5-4 and TRBJ2-2; 7 nucleotides match TRBD2. The CDR3 runs to 16 residues. Germline CDR1 reads SGHNT; CDR2 reads YYREEE (reference sequence). V was pared by 4 bases and J by 5 bases, with 11 bases of the junction left unmatched.

This clonotype came up many times. The CDR3 reads CASTGLAYPTGELFF. The DNA of the CDR3 is TGTGCCAGCACGGGACTAGCGTACCCCACCGGGGAGCTGTTTTTT. This chain joins TRBV10-3 and TRBJ2-2; TRBD2 matches 10 bases. The length of the CDR3 is 15 residues. The V gene's germline CDR1 is ENHRY and CDR2 SYGVKD. With V trimmed by 10 bases and J by 4 bases, 9 bases remained unmatched.

In this sample, this clonotype turned up a few times. The chain joins TRBV5-6 to TRBJ1-1, with D possibly TRBD1 on 5 matching bases. The CDR3 length is 14 residues. Germline values: CDR1 SGHDT, CDR2 YYEEEE. V was clipped by 0 bases and J by 3 bases, with 9 bases between them. The CDR3 protein is CASSLARVDTEAFF. The CDR3 DNA reads as TGTGCCAGCAGCTTGGCCAGGGTAGACACTGAAGCTTTCTTT.

At least ten counts were recorded for this clonotype. The rearrangement links TRBV15 to TRBJ1-2; D unclear. CDR1 and CDR2 (germline): LNHNV, YYDKDF (reference sequence). The CDR3 has 14 amino acids. V was clipped by 1 base and J by 4 bases, with 10 bases between them. The CDR3 nucleotides read TGTGCCACCAGCAGAGCCCAACAGATCTATGGCTACACCTTC. As protein: CATSRAQQIYGYTF.

The rearrangement links TRBV5-1 to TRBJ2-3, with no clear D. CDR1 SGHRS and CDR2 YFSETQ come from the germline V gene. Trimming removed 5 bases from V and 6 bases from J, with 7 bases in between. The CDR3 spans 11 residues. In DNA form, the CDR3 reads TGCGCCAGCAGAAAAGGGGATACGCAGTATTTT. Amino acids: CASRKGDTQYF.

This clonotype occurred once. A read error is likely, as this CDR3 ends without the conserved phenylalanine or tryptophan. V and J are TRBV7-9 and TRBJ2-5; D remains unclear. Germline assignment: CDR1 SEHNR and CDR2 FQNEAQ (reference sequence). The V and J ends lost 3 bases and 2 bases respectively, with 4 bases between them. The CDR3 totals 12 residues. DNA of the CDR3: TGTGCCAGCAGCTTGGGACAAGAGACCCAGTACCTC. It translates to CASSLGQETQYL.

This clonotype occurred many times. The conserved phenylalanine or tryptophan normally closing the CDR3 is absent here, so this likely arose from a read error. Because the CDR3's place on the DNA is in doubt, the DNA is left out and the CDR3 is given as listed by TCRdb. The chain couples TRBV2 to TRBJ2-1; no DNA check was done on the table's D call, TRBD1. Germline V CDR1 and CDR2: SNHLY, FYNNEI. The CDR3 totals 12 residues, both ends included. CDR3 region: CASSGDMGPNLL.

For this clonotype: A much bigger clone sits one base away, suggesting this may be a read error. The chain couples TRBV6-1 to TRBJ1-2, with no clear D. The germline V gene encodes CDR1 MNHNS and CDR2 SASEGT. This CDR3 is built from 14 residues. The CDR3: CPSSDPRKRHGYTF. CDR3 DNA: TGTCCCAGCAGTGATCCCAGGAAGAGGCATGGCTACACCTTC.

This clonotype has at least ten counts. The chain couples TRBV4-1 to TRBJ1-2; D remains unclear. Germline lookup yields CDR1 MGHRA and CDR2 YSYEKL. Trimming removed 2 bases from V and 0 bases from J, with 10 bases in between. This CDR3 is built from 15 residues. The CDR3 sequence: CASSQPGPANYGYTF. In DNA, the CDR3 is TGCGCCAGCAGCCAACCTGGACCGGCTAACTATGGCTACACCTTC.

This clonotype was seen only a few times. The gene calls are TRBV20-1 and TRBJ1-4, with D maybe TRBD1 (5 bases). Germline V gene sequence: CDR1 DFQATT, CDR2 SNEGSKA (reference sequence). The V end lost 3 bases, the J end lost 7 bases, and 18 bases lay between the germline ends. The CDR3 is made up of 15 amino acids. Here the CDR3 DNA reads TGCAGTGCTAGTTTGTCCCGGGGGGGAACTGAAAAACTGTTTTTT. Its translation: CSASLSRGGTEKLFF.

This clonotype came up many times. The rearrangement links TRBV7-3 to TRBJ2-4; D not certain. V lost 0 bases to trimming and J lost 1 base, with 1 base between them. The CDR3 loop spans 13 amino acids. Germline V gene lookup returns CDR1 SGHTA and CDR2 FQGTGA. In DNA, the CDR3 is TGTGCCAGCAGCTTAACGGCCAAAAACATTCAGTACTTC. It is translated as CASSLTAKNIQYF. The variable domain in full, with the rest retrieved from reference TRBV7-3 and TRBJ2-4, is GAGVSQTPSNKVTEKGKYVELRCDPISGHTALYWYRQSLGQGPEFLIYFQGTGAADDSGLPNDRFFAVRPEGSVSTLKIQRTERGDSAVYLCASSLTAKNIQYFGAGTRLSVL.

This rearrangement joins TRBV6-1 to TRBJ2-7; 8 bases are shared with TRBD2. Germline CDR1 reads MNHNS; CDR2 reads SASEGT. The ends lost 6 bases at V and 2 bases at J; junction bases unmatched: 6. This CDR3 comprises 14 residues. DNA for the CDR3: TGTGCCAGCAGAAGAGCGGGAGAGGCCTACGAGCAGTACTTC. It specifies CASRRAGEAYEQYF.

The CDR3 sequence: CASSLLVVRNEQFF. The CDR3 DNA reads TGTGCCAGCAGCCTACTAGTTGTAAGGAATGAGCAGTTCTTC. The chain carries TRBV2 and TRBJ2-1; D might be TRBD2 (5 bases). This CDR3 spans 14 amino acids. V lost 6 bases to trimming and J lost 7 bases, with 16 bases between them. Looked up from germline, CDR1 is SNHLY and CDR2 is FYNNEI.

This clonotype was picked up many times. V usage is TRBV3-1 and J usage is TRBJ1-1, with 7 nucleotides matching TRBD1. With 6 bases clipped from V and 5 bases from J, the junction kept 6 bases outside the gene matches. Looked up from germline, CDR1 is LGHDT and CDR2 is YNNKEL (reference sequence). There are 13 residues in the CDR3. Here the CDR3 DNA reads TGTGCCAGCAGTAGGACAGGCGGGACTGAAGCTTTCTTT. Translation gives CASSRTGGTEAFF.

With respect to this clonotype: A read error may explain this, as a much larger clone is one base away. The rearrangement joins TRBV2 to TRBJ2-7; 7 bases are shared with TRBD1. The junction had 8 bases not matched to a gene; V was cut back by 6 bases and J by 0 bases. In germline, CDR1 is SNHLY, CDR2 FYNNEI. This CDR3 spans 15 amino acids. The CDR3 protein is CASSSWGTVSYEQYF. The CDR3 bases are TGTGCCAGCAGCTCCTGGGGGACAGTCTCCTACGAGCAGTACTTC.

The V and J genes are TRBV2 and TRBJ1-3, with no clear D. Per the germline V gene, CDR1 is SNHLY and CDR2 is FYNNEI. Trimming stripped 6 bases from V and 3 bases from J, with 12 bases between. The CDR3 sequence is 14 residues long. In DNA, the CDR3 is TGTGCCAGCAGGGCCTATGGCAGTGGAAACACCATATATTTT. As protein: CASRAYGSGNTIYF. The full variable domain, in which reference TRBV2 and TRBJ1-3 provide the parts outside the CDR3, is EPEVTQTPSHQVTQMGQEVILRCVPISNHLYFYWYRQILGQKVEFLVSFYNNEISEKSEIFDDQFSVERPDGSNFTLKIRSTKLEDSAMYFCASRAYGSGNTIYFGEGSWLTVV.